Listed below are T cell receptor beta chains from one sample, sequenced in a study of PD-L1 blockade in urothelial cancer. The method was immunoSEQ multiplex PCR; TCRdb's version includes in-frame clones alone and lacks a portion of them. The data hold about 39,000 clones, with approximately 90% observed a single time. This specimen was PBMCs, taken around atezolizumab (anti-PD-L1) treatment. These receptors all stem from a man aged 55-75 years with urothelial cancer. CDR3s include the opening cysteine and the closing phenylalanine or tryptophan. Fields, in order: V gene, D gene, clone size, J gene, CDR3 protein, CDR3 DNA. The D gene is left open where the match is weak. Only some rows state a clone size, as once, few, many or a class for expanded clones.

TRBV11-3	.	.	TRBJ2-5	CASSPGTRGNQETQYF	TGTGCCAGCAGCCCTGGGACAAGGGGCAACCAAGAGACCCAGTACTTC
TRBV12-5	.	.	TRBJ2-3	CASGSGRGTDTQYF	TGTGCTAGTGGCTCAGGTCGGGGGACAGATACGCAGTATTTT
TRBV19	.	.	TRBJ2-1	CASSIGVARSHEQFF	TGTGCCAGTAGTATAGGGGTAGCGCGGTCCCATGAGCAGTTCTTC
TRBV5-1	.	.	TRBJ2-2	CASSLIPGAAGELFF	TGCGCCAGCAGCTTAATCCCCGGAGCGGCCGGGGAGCTGTTTTTT
TRBV15	TRBD2	.	TRBJ2-1	CATSRSTGGYNEQFF	TGTGCCACCAGCAGATCAACCGGGGGGTACAATGAGCAGTTCTTC
TRBV10-3	TRBD2	.	TRBJ2-5	CAISENGRALETQYF	TGTGCCATCAGTGAGAACGGGAGGGCCTTGGAGACCCAGTACTTC
TRBV5-1	TRBD2	.	TRBJ2-3	CASSKLAASDTQYF	TGCGCCAGCAGCAAACTAGCGGCGTCAGATACGCAGTATTTT
TRBV15	TRBD2	.	TRBJ2-3	CATALAGGPDTQYF	TGTGCCACAGCACTAGCGGGGGGCCCAGATACGCAGTATTTT
TRBV4-1	TRBD2	.	TRBJ2-3	CASSPLAGLRGDSTDTQYF	TGCGCCAGCAGCCCACTAGCGGGTCTTCGTGGGGATAGCACAGATACGCAGTATTTT
TRBV27	.	.	TRBJ1-1	CASRRNRGYTEAFF	TGTGCCAGCAGGAGGAACCGGGGGTACACTGAAGCTTTCTTT
TRBV19	.	.	TRBJ2-7	CATISGSYEQYF	TGTGCCACAATCTCAGGGTCCTACGAGCAGTACTTC
TRBV13	TRBD2	.	TRBJ2-5	CASSRSSGTQETQYF	TGTGCCAGCAGCAGAAGTAGCGGGACTCAAGAGACCCAGTACTTC
TRBV11-3	TRBD1	.	TRBJ2-7	CASSSGQGYEQYF	TGTGCCAGCAGCTCAGGACAGGGCTACGAGCAGTACTTC
TRBV6-5	.	.	TRBJ2-6	CASSYDSSGANVLTF	TGTGCCAGCAGTTACGACAGCTCTGGGGCCAACGTCCTGACTTTC
TRBV18	TRBD1	few	TRBJ1-3	CASSGDSPGNTIYF	TGTGCCAGCTCAGGGGACAGTCCTGGAAACACCATATATTTT
TRBV9	TRBD2	.	TRBJ2-1	CASSLTWGLADYNEQFF	TGTGCCAGCAGCCTGACTTGGGGACTAGCGGACTACAATGAGCAGTTCTTC
TRBV28	TRBD1	.	TRBJ2-3	CASSPPPDRVTDTQYF	TGTGCCAGCAGTCCCCCGCCGGACAGGGTCACAGATACGCAGTATTTT
TRBV18	.	.	TRBJ1-1	CASSPRVVRGADTEAFF	TGTGCCAGCTCACCAAGGGTTGTTCGCGGAGCGGACACTGAAGCTTTCTTT
TRBV19	TRBD2	.	TRBJ2-2	CASSTAGGPGTGELFF	TGTGCCAGTAGTACAGCGGGGGGGCCGGGCACCGGGGAGCTGTTTTTT
TRBV2	TRBD1	.	TRBJ1-5	CASRDDRGSNQPQHF	TGTGCCAGCAGGGACGACAGGGGCAGCAATCAGCCCCAGCATTTT
TRBV9	TRBD1	.	TRBJ1-5	CASSAEAGGNQPQHF	TGTGCCAGCAGCGCGGAGGCAGGGGGTAATCAGCCCCAGCATTTT
TRBV19	TRBD2	.	TRBJ2-2	CASSPLFGGAAGELFF	TGTGCCAGTAGTCCCCTCTTCGGGGGGGCCGCCGGGGAGCTGTTTTTT
TRBV18	.	.	TRBJ1-2	CASSRNRGRDNYGYTF	TGTGCCAGCTCACGAAACCGGGGGAGAGACAACTATGGCTACACCTTC
TRBV5-1	.	.	TRBJ2-1	CASSLDHGGYNEQFF	TGCGCCAGCAGCTTGGATCACGGGGGTTACAATGAGCAGTTCTTC
TRBV27	.	.	TRBJ2-1	CASSSRAEFSRGSYNEQFF	TGTGCCAGCAGTTCGCGAGCGGAGTTCTCTAGAGGCTCCTACAATGAGCAGTTCTTC
TRBV11-1	TRBD1	.	TRBJ2-1	CASSRDRRNEQFF	TGTGCCAGCAGCCGGGACAGGAGGAATGAGCAGTTCTTC
TRBV20-1	TRBD1	.	TRBJ1-2	CSARTGESYTF	TGCAGTGCTAGAACAGGGGAAAGTTACACCTTC
TRBV5-1	.	few	TRBJ2-5	CASSPTPGQETQYF	TGCGCCAGCAGCCCGACCCCGGGTCAAGAGACCCAGTACTTC
TRBV29-1	TRBD2	.	TRBJ2-3	CSVEDQFRAGGSLTDTQYF	TGCAGCGTTGAAGATCAATTTCGGGCGGGGGGTTCGCTTACAGATACGCAGTATTTT
TRBV11-3	TRBD2	.	TRBJ2-1	CASSSSRGAGGAHNEQFF	TGTGCCAGCAGCTCCTCCCGGGGAGCGGGAGGGGCACACAATGAGCAGTTCTTC
TRBV6-6	.	once	TRBJ2-7	CASSYPLTITSEQYF	TGTGCCAGCAGTTACCCGCTGACTATCACCTCCGAGCAGTACTTC
TRBV6-5	.	few	TRBJ1-6	CASGQGPNSPLHF	TGTGCCAGCGGGCAGGGCCCGAATTCACCCCTCCACTTT
TRBV5-4	.	.	TRBJ1-1	CASSPEVQGYTNTEAFF	TGTGCCAGCAGCCCGGAAGTACAGGGCTATACTAACACTGAAGCTTTCTTT
TRBV5-1	.	.	TRBJ2-2	CASSLMGASTGELFF	TGCGCCAGCAGCTTGATGGGGGCGAGTACCGGGGAGCTGTTTTTT
TRBV9	TRBD1	.	TRBJ2-1	CASSVDVGQGLYNEQFF	TGTGCCAGCAGCGTAGACGTAGGACAGGGACTCTACAATGAGCAGTTCTTC
TRBV7-3	.	.	TRBJ1-3	CASSPRGGNTIYF	TGTGCCAGCAGCCCAAGGGGTGGAAACACCATATATTTT
TRBV28	.	.	TRBJ2-7	CASSPDPSAGAISYEQYF	TGTGCCAGCAGTCCCGACCCCTCTGCAGGCGCCATCTCCTACGAGCAGTACTTC
TRBV28	.	.	TRBJ2-1	CASNRLVPHEQFF	TGTGCCAGCAACCGACTAGTCCCCCATGAGCAGTTCTTC
TRBV25-1	.	.	TRBJ2-6	CASSDPLSGANVLTF	TGTGCCAGCAGTGATCCACTCTCTGGGGCCAACGTCCTGACTTTC
TRBV29-1	TRBD2	.	TRBJ2-1	CSVDQDGRGEQFF	TGCAGCGTTGACCAGGACGGGAGGGGTGAGCAGTTCTTC
TRBV6-5	TRBD2	.	TRBJ2-1	CASSYPLAGGPHEQFF	TGTGCCAGCAGTTACCCCCTAGCGGGAGGGCCTCATGAGCAGTTCTTC
TRBV7-3	.	.	TRBJ2-1	CASSFIGGSVNEQFF	TGTGCCAGCAGCTTTATCGGAGGGAGCGTCAATGAGCAGTTCTTC
TRBV28	.	.	TRBJ2-3	CASSRASRPDTQYF	TGTGCCAGCAGTCGGGCTAGCCGGCCAGATACGCAGTATTTT
TRBV18	TRBD1	.	TRBJ1-1	CASSPRTGDYTEAFF	TGTGCCAGCTCACCAAGGACAGGGGATTACACTGAAGCTTTCTTT
TRBV5-1	.	once	TRBJ2-7	CASSLVPGSYEQYF	TGCGCCAGCAGCTTGGTTCCGGGTTCCTACGAGCAGTACTTC